One and the same sample provided the 27 T cell receptor beta chains below, sequenced in a study of blood T cell repertoires in COVID-19. TCRdb's table, derived via immunoSEQ multiplex PCR, lists solely in-frame clones and lacks some. The sample lists some 370,000 clones, around 87% seen once, with approximately 6.2% in the top ten. Sequencing was performed on peripheral blood. The receptor source for this set is a man younger than 30 with active or convalescent COVID-19.

This clone has just a few counts. V is TRBV5-1 and J is TRBJ1-1; D is possibly TRBD1 (6 bases). CDR1 is SGHRS, CDR2 YFSETQ, per germline. The ends were cut back, 3 bases at V and 7 bases at J, with 13 bases in the middle. The CDR3 is made up of 13 amino acids. CDR3 region: CASSSGTLGEAFF. The CDR3 DNA follows: TGCGCCAGCAGCTCCGGGACACTGGGTGAAGCTTTCTTT.

V is TRBV24-1 and J is TRBJ2-3, with 15 bases aligning to TRBD2. CDR3 size: 19 residues. CDR1 and CDR2 from the germline V gene are KGHDR and SFDVKD. The J segment lost 4 bases and the V segment lost 3 bases, leaving 10 bases of the junction unmatched. The CDR3 loop reads CATSDPPGLAGGRPDTQYF. Here the CDR3 DNA reads TGTGCCACCAGTGATCCACCGGGACTAGCGGGAGGACGGCCAGATACGCAGTATTTT.

The J gene is TRBJ2-5, the V gene TRBV7-9; 9 bases fit TRBD2. Germline CDR1 reads SEHNR; CDR2 reads FQNEAQ (reference sequence). Trimming took 7 bases from V and 1 from J; bases not matched to a gene: 7. This CDR3 has 15 amino acids. CDR3 bases: TGTGCCAGCACCCCGGGCGGGGGGGTCCAAGAGACCCAGTACTTC. This gives the protein CASTPGGGVQETQYF.

This clone was detected once. J is TRBJ2-5 and V is TRBV5-8; 13 nucleotides line up with TRBD2. This CDR3 region has 16 residues. V shed 4 bases, J shed 5 bases, and the junction held 8 bases outside the gene matches. Germline assignment: CDR1 SGHTS and CDR2 YDEGEE. CDR3 DNA sequence: TGTGCCAGCAGCCTAGGACTAGCGGGGGCCGGGGAGACCCAGTACTTC. Protein: CASSLGLAGAGETQYF.

The table lists this clone with a count of one. The rearrangement uses TRBV6-5 and TRBJ2-1; 10 bases fit TRBD2. Germline V gene lookup returns CDR1 MNHEY and CDR2 SVGAGI. The CDR3 sequence is 15 residues long. After removal of 4 bases from V and 10 bases from J, the junction contained 10 bases not matched to a gene. Here the CDR3 DNA reads TGTGCCAGCAGTTTACTTTGGGATAGCGGGAGGGAGCAGTTCTTC. This translates into CASSLLWDSGREQFF.

The chain uses TRBV5-8 and TRBJ1-5; TRBD1 matches 7 bases. Germline CDR1 reads SGHTS; CDR2 reads YDEGEE. CDR3 length: 15 residues. Trimming removed 4 bases from V and 0 bases from J; junction bases left unmatched: 4. The CDR3: CASSRGQISNQPQHF. Written as DNA, the CDR3 is TGTGCCAGCAGCAGGGGACAGATTAGCAATCAGCCCCAGCATTTT.

The chain uses TRBV29-1 and TRBJ1-2, with D possibly being TRBD1 (6 bases). The V gene lost 3 bases and the J gene lost 3 bases, with 11 bases spanning the gap. Germline V gene sequence: CDR1 SQVTM, CDR2 ANQGSEA. The CDR3 sequence is 13 residues long. This CDR3 reads CSVDADRYYGYTF. The CDR3 DNA follows: TGCAGCGTTGACGCGGACAGATACTATGGCTACACCTTC.

The chain links TRBV19 to TRBJ2-7; maybe TRBD2 (6 bases). Germline lookup yields CDR1 LNHDA and CDR2 SQIVND (reference sequence). This CDR3 comprises 15 residues. V was cut by 1 base and J by 0 bases, with 10 bases left in between. The CDR3 is CASSIGDWGSYEQYF. The DNA for the CDR3 is TGTGCCAGTAGTATAGGGGACTGGGGCTCCTACGAGCAGTACTTC.

The genes are TRBV2 and TRBJ1-1; TRBD1 aligns across 8 bases. The CDR3 contains 13 residues. The germline CDR1 and CDR2 sequences are SNHLY and FYNNEI. The ends lost 2 bases at V and 10 bases at J; junction bases unmatched: 6. CDR3 DNA sequence: TGTGCCAGCAGTGAAACCGGACAGGGCTTAGCTTTCTTT. Amino acid sequence: CASSETGQGLAFF.

The chain carries TRBV28 and TRBJ2-7; D gene ambiguous. V was cut by 1 base and J by 4 bases, with 5 bases left in between. The CDR3 runs 12 residues. In germline, CDR1 is MDHEN, CDR2 SYDVKM. CDR3 sequence: CASSLSRYEQYF. The CDR3 DNA is TGTGCCAGCAGTTTATCGAGATACGAGCAGTACTTC. The whole variable domain, filled in from reference TRBV28 and TRBJ2-7, reads DVKVTQSSRYLVKRTGEKVFLECVQDMDHENMFWYRQDPGLGLRLIYFSYDVKMKEKGDIPEGYSVSREKKERFSLILESASTNQTSMYLCASSLSRYEQYFGPGTRLTVT.

The V gene is TRBV18, the J gene TRBJ2-5, with 8 bases aligning to TRBD2. The length of the CDR3 is 14 residues. With 3 bases clipped from V and 2 bases from J, the junction kept 2 bases outside the gene matches. Germline V gene data show CDR1 as KGHSH and CDR2 as LQKENI. CDR3: CASSPSGGQETQYF. The CDR3, as DNA: TGTGCCAGCTCACCCAGCGGGGGACAAGAGACCCAGTACTTC.

The chain employs TRBV4-1 and TRBJ1-4; D remains unclear. There are 14 residues in the CDR3. The germline CDR1 and CDR2 sequences are MGHRA and YSYEKL. Trimming cost V 2 bases and J 3 bases, with 7 bases left between them. The CDR3 sequence is CASSQPLPNEKLFF. In nucleotides, the CDR3 is TGCGCCAGCAGCCAACCCCTACCTAATGAAAAACTGTTTTTT.

The rearrangement links TRBV30 to TRBJ2-3; D ambiguous. The CDR3 runs to 13 residues. Germline CDR1 GTSNPN, CDR2 SVGIG (reference sequence). V shed 2 bases and J shed 6 bases, with 12 bases lying between them. For the CDR3, the DNA is TGTGCCTGGAGTTTGATAGTCTCTGATACGCAGTATTTT. The encoded protein is CAWSLIVSDTQYF.

The chain uses TRBV24-1 and TRBJ1-2, with TRBD1 matching over 7 bases. V gave up 3 bases and J gave up 4 bases; unmatched junction bases: 4. Germline CDR1 and CDR2: KGHDR and SFDVKD. The CDR3 has 14 amino acids. The CDR3 DNA reads TGTGCCACCAGTGATGGAGACAGGGCCTATGGCTACACCTTC. This encodes CATSDGDRAYGYTF.

The genes are TRBV28 and TRBJ2-7; the D gene is possibly TRBD2 (6 bases). CDR1 is MDHEN and CDR2 is SYDVKM in the germline V gene. The CDR3 runs to 15 residues. Trimming shortened V by 7 bases and J by 6 bases, and 22 bases separated the two germline ends. The CDR3 DNA sequence: TGTGCCAGCACGAACCGGGACTTGAGGTCTAGCGAGCAGTACTTC. It encodes CASTNRDLRSSEQYF.

The chain couples TRBV19 to TRBJ1-6; 7 nucleotides align to TRBD1. With 8 bases clipped from V and 5 bases from J, the junction kept 15 bases outside the gene matches. The CDR3 has 17 residues. Germline values: CDR1 LNHDA, CDR2 SQIVND (reference sequence). The CDR3 protein is CASPAPTGDGHNSPLHF. The CDR3 DNA reads TGTGCCAGTCCTGCTCCAACAGGGGATGGGCATAATTCACCCCTCCACTTT.

This clone was picked up a small number of times. This chain uses TRBV4-3 with TRBJ1-2; D is possibly TRBD1 (6 bases). CDR1 LGHNA and CDR2 YSLEER come from the germline V gene. V was clipped by 1 base and J by 4 bases, with 16 bases between them. The CDR3 consists of 16 residues. CDR3: CASSQAQGISLYGYTF. As DNA, the CDR3 is TGCGCCAGCAGCCAAGCCCAGGGGATCTCTCTCTATGGCTACACCTTC.

The chain employs TRBV4-1 and TRBJ2-1, with 10 bases that match TRBD1. With 1 base clipped from V and 4 bases from J, the junction kept 1 base outside the gene matches. The length of the CDR3 is 15 residues. Looked up from germline, CDR1 is MGHRA and CDR2 is YSYEKL. The CDR3 DNA is TGCGCCAGCAGCCAAGGGACAGGGGGGTACAATGAGCAGTTCTTC. Translating gives CASSQGTGGYNEQFF.

V and J are TRBV27 and TRBJ2-1; D is perhaps TRBD1 (6 bases). Germline V lookup: CDR1 MNHEY, CDR2 SMNVEV (reference sequence). The CDR3 length is 14 residues. Trimming removed 6 bases at V and 5 bases at J, with 14 bases between. DNA of the CDR3: TGTGCCAGCAGGCTTGGACAGCGGAACAATGAGCAGTTCTTC. It specifies CASRLGQRNNEQFF.

The chain recombines TRBV6-1 with TRBJ1-5; the D is unclear. Trimming took off 2 bases at V and 6 bases at J, with 11 bases between the two ends. This CDR3 has 14 residues. Germline V gene data show CDR1 as MNHNS and CDR2 as SASEGT. DNA of the CDR3: TGTGCCAGCAGTGAATATAGCAGCGGTCAGCCCCAGCATTTT. Its translation is CASSEYSSGQPQHF.

V usage is TRBV27 and J usage is TRBJ2-5; 11 bases are shared with TRBD1. V lost 1 base, J lost 1 base, and 11 bases stayed unmatched. CDR1 is MNHEY, CDR2 SMNVEV, per germline (reference sequence). The CDR3 sequence is 19 residues long. The CDR3 sequence is CASSLFGQGASGPQETQYF. DNA of the CDR3: TGTGCCAGCAGTTTATTCGGACAGGGGGCTAGCGGGCCCCAAGAGACCCAGTACTTC.

V is TRBV10-3 and J is TRBJ1-2, with D perhaps TRBD1 (6 bases). V was shortened by 6 bases and J by 0 bases, with 14 bases between the two germline ends. From germline, CDR1 is ENHRY and CDR2 SYGVKD. CDR3 length: 15 amino acids. DNA for the CDR3: TGTGCCATCAGGGTGACAGGACAAGCTAACTATGGCTACACCTTC. Translating gives CAIRVTGQANYGYTF.

This rearrangement joins TRBV4-3 to TRBJ2-7; 13 nucleotides align to TRBD2. The V and J ends lost 1 base and 2 bases, in that order; junction bases with no gene match: 14. Germline V gene sequence: CDR1 LGHNA, CDR2 YSLEER. The CDR3 sequence is 20 residues long. For the CDR3, the DNA is TGCGCCAGCAGCCAAGTTCGGGGACTAGCGGGGACCCGAGACCCCTACGAGCAGTACTTC. It encodes CASSQVRGLAGTRDPYEQYF.

V is TRBV5-6 and J is TRBJ2-5; 7 nucleotides align to TRBD1. Germline CDR1 is SGHDT and CDR2 is YYEEEE. After removal of 4 bases from V and 2 bases from J, the junction contained 2 bases not matched to a gene. This CDR3 comprises 13 residues. CDR3 coding DNA: TGTGCCAGCAGCAGGGGACAGCAAGAGACCCAGTACTTC. It translates to CASSRGQQETQYF.

The J gene is TRBJ2-2, the V gene TRBV27; weak D call: TRBD1 (6 bases). CDR1 and CDR2 from the germline V gene are MNHEY and SMNVEV (reference sequence). Trimming stripped 4 bases from V and 5 bases from J, with 17 bases between. This CDR3 comprises 16 residues. The CDR3 sequence is CASSSQSQGKTGELFF. The CDR3 DNA reads TGTGCCAGCAGTTCCCAGAGCCAGGGGAAAACCGGGGAGCTGTTTTTT.

The chain has TRBV9 and TRBJ2-7; 9 bases align to TRBD1. The germline gives CDR1 SGDLS, CDR2 YYNGEE. This CDR3 comprises 14 residues. Trimming removed 4 bases from V and 3 bases from J; junction bases left unmatched: 5. CDR3 nucleotides: TGTGCCAGCAGCTCGGGACAGGGCCACTACGAGCAGTACTTC. Its protein is CASSSGQGHYEQYF.

The chain joins TRBV12-3 or TRBV12-4 to TRBJ2-7, with a possible D match to TRBD1 (6 bases). V was shortened by 3 bases and J by 3 bases, with 9 bases between the two germline ends. The CDR3 has 13 amino acids. In DNA form, the CDR3 reads TGTGCCAGCAGTTTGGGACAAAACTACGAGCAGTACTTC. It yields the protein CASSLGQNYEQYF.